The next 27 T cell receptor beta chains were all read from a single sample in a study of shared clonotypes between healthy human individuals. Data came from immunoSEQ multiplex PCR; TCRdb stores just in-frame clones and leaves some out. The profile shows about a million clones, 76% of them singletons. Sample: memory CD4+ T cells sorted from blood. As to subset: CD45RA-negative fraction. Receptors were obtained from a man aged 18 to 30 in good health.

The chain links TRBV27 to TRBJ2-7, with 11 positions matching TRBD2. The CDR3 loop spans 19 amino acids. The V and J ends lost 5 bases and 4 bases, in that order; junction bases with no gene match: 19. Germline assignment: CDR1 MNHEY and CDR2 SMNVEV (reference sequence). CDR3 bases: TGTGCCAGCAGTCCAAAAGCGACTAGCGGGATCAGATTTTCATACGAGCAGTACTTC. Encoded protein: CASSPKATSGIRFSYEQYF.

The rearrangement uses TRBV12-5 and TRBJ2-1; 9 bases map to TRBD2. The junction had 0 bases not matched to a gene; V was cut back by 3 bases and J by 6 bases. Looked up from germline, CDR1 is LGHNT and CDR2 is FRNRAP. This CDR3 spans 13 amino acids. In DNA, the CDR3 is TGTGCTAGTGGTTTTAGCGGGAGCAATGAGCAGTTCTTC. Translating it yields CASGFSGSNEQFF.

This chain connects TRBV6-6 to TRBJ1-1; 9 bases agree with TRBD1. Unmatched junction bases numbered 6, after V lost 6 bases and J lost 1 base. CDR1 is MNHNY, CDR2 SVGAGI, per germline (reference sequence). The CDR3 is 15 residues long. The CDR3 DNA sequence: TGTGCCAGCAGCAGGCCGGGACAGGGGAACACTGAAGCTTTCTTT. It is translated as CASSRPGQGNTEAFF.

This clone was seen just once. V is TRBV5-1 and J is TRBJ2-3; the D is unclear. CDR3 size: 14 residues. The V and J ends lost 2 bases and 0 bases respectively, with 7 bases between them. In germline, CDR1 is SGHRS, CDR2 YFSETQ. CDR3: CASSFYGSTDTQYF. In nucleotides, the CDR3 is TGCGCCAGCAGCTTTTACGGGAGCACAGATACGCAGTATTTT.

The chain recombines TRBV28 with TRBJ2-1; D may correspond to TRBD1 or TRBD2 (5 bases each). The ends were cut back, 7 bases at V and 8 bases at J, with 21 bases in the middle. CDR1 and CDR2 (germline): MDHEN, SYDVKM. The CDR3 extends over 15 amino acids. CDR3 amino acids: CASIEGLRGRHEQFF. For the CDR3, the DNA is TGTGCCAGCATCGAGGGGCTACGGGGTCGCCATGAGCAGTTCTTC.

The V and J genes are TRBV28 and TRBJ2-7; possibly TRBD1 for D (6 bases). Trimming cost V 4 bases and J 3 bases, with 16 bases left between them. The CDR3 is 15 residues long. The germline V gene encodes CDR1 MDHEN and CDR2 SYDVKM. The CDR3 is CASSSRETGRYEQYF. The DNA for the CDR3 is TGTGCCAGCAGTTCTAGGGAAACAGGGCGCTACGAGCAGTACTTC.

The chain recombines TRBV7-2 with TRBJ2-1; D might be TRBD1 or TRBD2, each matching 7 bases. V was trimmed by 5 bases and J by 5 bases, leaving 13 bases between them. This CDR3 is 14 amino acids long. CDR1 SGHTA and CDR2 FQGNSA come from the germline V gene. CDR3 bases: TGTGCCAGCAGCCAGGGGGGGCCGAACAATGAGCAGTTCTTC. Protein sequence: CASSQGGPNNEQFF.

With respect to this clone: The same CDR3 arises from other DNA sequences in this sample as well. J is TRBJ2-3 and V is TRBV5-1; D may be TRBD2 (5 bases). V lost 1 base and J lost 1, with 7 bases in between. The CDR3 is 14 amino acids. Per the germline V gene, CDR1 is SGHRS and CDR2 is YFSETQ. In DNA form, the CDR3 reads TGCGCCAGCAGCTTGTCGAGGGGCACAGATACGCAGTATTTT. It translates to CASSLSRGTDTQYF.

This clone was seen only a few times. This chain uses TRBV4-3 with TRBJ2-7, with D possibly TRBD1 on 5 matching bases. The germline CDR1 and CDR2 sequences are LGHNA and YSLEER. This CDR3 contains 16 residues. V was shortened by 1 base and J by 2 bases, with 15 bases between the two germline ends. CDR3 in DNA: TGCGCCAGCAGCCAAGGCGCACAGGTACCGACCTACGAGCAGTACTTC. Translation gives CASSQGAQVPTYEQYF.

This chain joins TRBV21-1 and TRBJ2-3; the DNA was not used to check the table's D call, TRBD2. TRBV21-1 is deemed a pseudogene. CDR3 length equals 13 residues. The CDR3 DNA is TGTGCCAGCAAGGGACTAGATTCAGATACGCAGTATTTT. Amino acids: CASKGLDSDTQYF.

A word on this clone: This CDR3 is also generated by other DNA sequences in the sample. V gene TRBV27 combines with J gene TRBJ1-1; D possibly corresponds to TRBD1 (6 bases). The length of the CDR3 is 14 residues. With 2 bases removed from V and 2 bases from J, the gap between germline ends came to 9 bases. CDR1 is MNHEY and CDR2 is SMNVEV in the germline V gene (reference sequence). The CDR3 loop is CASSLSRGNTEAFF. CDR3 coding DNA: TGTGCCAGCAGTTTAAGCAGGGGAAACACTGAAGCTTTCTTT.

This clone showed up just once. The genes are TRBV5-4 and TRBJ2-2, with D possibly matching TRBD1 (6 bases). The CDR3 length is 14 residues. The ends were cut back, 4 bases at V and 3 bases at J, with 10 bases in the middle. CDR1 SGHNT and CDR2 YYREEE come from the germline V gene (reference sequence). The CDR3 nucleotides read TGTGCCAGCAGCCGACAGGTTGACACCGGGGAGCTGTTTTTT. Translation gives CASSRQVDTGELFF.

The chain has TRBV2 and TRBJ2-2, with 10 bases matching TRBD2. CDR3 length: 16 amino acids. Trimming took 6 bases from V and 7 from J; bases not matched to a gene: 11. Germline V gene data show CDR1 as SNHLY and CDR2 as FYNNEI. CDR3 region: CASSSQSGGAVGELFF. The CDR3 DNA follows: TGTGCCAGCAGCTCTCAGAGCGGGGGGGCGGTCGGGGAGCTGTTTTTT. The full variable domain, its missing parts supplied by reference TRBV2 and TRBJ2-2, is EPEVTQTPSHQVTQMGQEVILRCVPISNHLYFYWYRQILGQKVEFLVSFYNNEISEKSEIFDDQFSVERPDGSNFTLKIRSTKLEDSAMYFCASSSQSGGAVGELFFGEGSRLTVL.

The chain recombines TRBV27 with TRBJ2-2; maybe TRBD1 (5 bases). V was cut by 5 bases and J by 5 bases, with 15 bases left in between. Germline CDR1 and CDR2: MNHEY and SMNVEV (reference sequence). CDR3 length: 15 amino acids. The CDR3 nucleotides are TGTGCCAGCAGTCCCCAGGGAAGAGGAACCGGGGAGCTGTTTTTT. This translates into CASSPQGRGTGELFF.

The chain couples TRBV5-6 to TRBJ2-4, with D tentatively TRBD1 (5 bases). The CDR3 runs to 16 residues. Germline V gene lookup returns CDR1 SGHDT and CDR2 YYEEEE. V gave up 1 base and J gave up 2 bases, with 13 bases separating them. Here the CDR3 DNA reads TGTGCCAGCAGCTTGTTTGAATCAGGGCCCAAAAACATTCAGTACTTC. This codes for CASSLFESGPKNIQYF.

Comments on this clone: The same CDR3 can be traced to other DNA sequences in this sample. DNA for the CDR3: TGTGCCAGCAGCTTAGTCGTCGACACTGAAGCTTTCTTT. Its protein is CASSLVVDTEAFF. The chain carries TRBV7-9 and TRBJ1-1; the D is unclear. CDR3 size: 13 residues. V dropped 1 base and J dropped 3 bases, with 6 bases sitting between them. Germline CDR1 reads SEHNR; CDR2 reads FQNEAQ (reference sequence).

Only a few counts were recorded for this clone. J is TRBJ1-4 and V is TRBV19, with TRBD1 as a possible D gene (5 bases). The germline gives CDR1 LNHDA, CDR2 SQIVND (reference sequence). V was shortened by 5 bases and J by 8 bases, with 21 bases between the two germline ends. CDR3 length: 16 residues. Here the CDR3 DNA reads TGTGCCAGTAGTCCAGGGAAGGTTCGAAGTCGGGAAAAACTGTTTTTT. This gives the protein CASSPGKVRSREKLFF.

This clone was counted only a few times. The V call is TRBV30, the J call TRBJ1-2, with a weak D call TRBD1 (6 bases). With 5 bases removed from V and 0 bases from J, the gap between germline ends came to 13 bases. The CDR3 is made up of 14 amino acids. Per the germline V gene, CDR1 is GTSNPN and CDR2 is SVGIG (reference sequence). The CDR3 nucleotides are TGTGCCTGGGCCCGGACAGCTTCTAACTATGGCTACACCTTC. Protein sequence: CAWARTASNYGYTF.

V usage is TRBV6-5 and J usage is TRBJ1-1; D is undetermined. The V end was cut by 2 bases, the J end by 3 bases, with 10 bases between. This CDR3 region has 14 residues. Germline lookup yields CDR1 MNHEY and CDR2 SVGAGI. The CDR3 DNA reads as TGTGCCAGCAGTTACGCCCCCGTGGACACTGAAGCTTTCTTT. This encodes CASSYAPVDTEAFF.

The rearrangement joins TRBV28 to TRBJ2-5, with no clear D. The V end was cut by 6 bases, the J end by 4 bases, with 12 bases between. Looked up from germline, CDR1 is MDHEN and CDR2 is SYDVKM. The CDR3 spans 13 residues. CDR3 loop: CASSLQTPETQYF. The CDR3 DNA reads as TGTGCCAGCAGCCTACAGACGCCAGAGACCCAGTACTTC.

This chain links TRBV2 with TRBJ2-2; maybe TRBD2 (6 bases). V was clipped by 6 bases and J by 6 bases, with 14 bases between them. CDR1 and CDR2 (germline): SNHLY, FYNNEI. The CDR3 length is 14 residues. CDR3 sequence: CASSRDSSPGELFF. CDR3 bases: TGTGCCAGCAGCCGGGACTCCTCACCCGGGGAGCTGTTTTTT.

This clone has only a few counts. V usage is TRBV5-5 and J usage is TRBJ2-1; D is undetermined. The CDR3 is 15 amino acids. From germline, CDR1 is SGHKS and CDR2 YYEKEE (reference sequence). Trimming stripped 0 bases from V and 0 bases from J, with 7 bases between. The CDR3 region has the DNA TGTGCCAGCAGCTTGGGCCGTAGCTCCTACAATGAGCAGTTCTTC. It codes for CASSLGRSSYNEQFF.

The CDR3 sequence is CASSIGGYTGELFF. The CDR3 bases are TGTGCCAGCAGCATCGGGGGGTACACCGGGGAGCTGTTTTTT. J is TRBJ2-2 and V is TRBV7-2; 7 bases agree with TRBD2. The ends lost 5 bases at V and 3 bases at J; junction bases unmatched: 3. The CDR3 spans 14 residues. Germline V CDR1 and CDR2: SGHTA, FQGNSA.

This clone was counted a few times. V usage is TRBV10-3 and J usage is TRBJ1-2, with D uncertain. The V end lost 8 bases, the J end lost 4 bases, and 14 bases lay between the germline ends. The CDR3 has 13 amino acids. Germline V CDR1 and CDR2: ENHRY, SYGVKD. In DNA, the CDR3 is TGTGCCATCTCCCGCGGGGAGGTCTATGGCTACACCTTC. It yields the protein CAISRGEVYGYTF.

V is TRBV18 and J is TRBJ2-1; possible D gene TRBD2, 5 bases. The length of the CDR3 is 16 residues. Trimming took 3 bases from V and 3 from J, leaving 15 bases between them. The germline V gene encodes CDR1 KGHSH and CDR2 LQKENI. CDR3 sequence (DNA): TGTGCCAGCTCACCTCGTAGAGGGTACGACTACAATGAGCAGTTCTTC. As protein: CASSPRRGYDYNEQFF.

The genes are TRBV7-2 and TRBJ1-6; tentatively, D is TRBD1 (5 bases). Germline lookup yields CDR1 SGHTA and CDR2 FQGNSA. This CDR3 is 15 amino acids long. Trimming removed 4 bases from V and 7 bases from J, with 14 bases in between. The CDR3 region is CASSSGTLFNSPLHF. The CDR3 region has the DNA TGTGCCAGCAGCTCCGGGACCCTATTCAATTCACCCCTCCACTTT. Full variable domain (rest looked up from reference TRBV7-2 and TRBJ1-6): GAGVSQSPSNKVTEKGKDVELRCDPISGHTALYWYRQSLGQGLEFLIYFQGNSAPDKSGLPSDRFSAERTGGSVSTLTIQRTQQEDSAVYLCASSSGTLFNSPLHFGNGTRLTVT.

The chain links TRBV6-5 to TRBJ2-7; D not certain. Germline CDR1 MNHEY, CDR2 SVGAGI. The CDR3 contains 14 residues. The V end lost 5 bases, the J end lost 5 bases, and 16 bases lay between the germline ends. CDR3: CASSQGRMTNEQYF. The CDR3, as DNA: TGTGCCAGCAGTCAAGGACGGATGACCAACGAGCAGTACTTC.